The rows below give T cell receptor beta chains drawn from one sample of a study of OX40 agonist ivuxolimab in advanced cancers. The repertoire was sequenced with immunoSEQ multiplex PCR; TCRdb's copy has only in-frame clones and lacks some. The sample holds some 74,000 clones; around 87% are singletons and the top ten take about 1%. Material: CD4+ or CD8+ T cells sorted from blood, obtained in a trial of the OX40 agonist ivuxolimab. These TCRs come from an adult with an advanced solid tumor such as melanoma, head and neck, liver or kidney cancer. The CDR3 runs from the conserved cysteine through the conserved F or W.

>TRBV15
CATSRDRASSGYTF
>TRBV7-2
CASSLVAGPKGQETQYF
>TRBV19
CASSSPTGNQPQHF
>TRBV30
CAWSADRSSGNTIYF
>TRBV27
CASSLPGGVGGYTF
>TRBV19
CASSTRDSIYNEQFF
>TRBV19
CASSIDGWTRFEQFF
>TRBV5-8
CASNYGYTF
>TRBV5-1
CASSLGPGGETQYF
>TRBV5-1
CASSRTTSGSWVSSYNEQFF
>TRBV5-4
CASSLGGDLSYEQYF
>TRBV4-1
CASSLQAGRGQDSPLHF
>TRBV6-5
CASRPSGNQPQHF
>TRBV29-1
CSVSWGSTDTQYF
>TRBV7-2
CASSLGTSGTDTQYF
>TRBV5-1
CASSLVGWNTDTQYF
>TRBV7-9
CASSLGGGTRNNYGYTF
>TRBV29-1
CSVGHGPTEAFF
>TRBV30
CAWRGQPYEQYF
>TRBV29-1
CSVEGINRGNEQYF
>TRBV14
CASSPGLAAYEQYF
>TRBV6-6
CASSYGIHSYEQYF
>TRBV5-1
CASSVLAGGPGQFF
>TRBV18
CASSPLGWRERTDTQYF
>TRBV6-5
CASSGVTYEQYF
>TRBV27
CASTPYAIPGRDTEAFF
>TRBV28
CASSLVWGQDDTQYF
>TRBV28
CASKIQGGYGYTF
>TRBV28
CATSGGSGANVLTF
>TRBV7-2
CASSLVRVNTEAFF
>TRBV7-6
CASKPTATTGTQYF
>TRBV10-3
CAISGQGAGNQPQHF
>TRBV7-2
CASSLGQGRGLGNEQYF
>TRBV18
CASSPLGADTEAFF
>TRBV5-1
CASRTSTANTEAFF
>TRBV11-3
CASSQSRGYEQYF
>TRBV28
CASNSGPYNEQFF
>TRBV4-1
CASSQEGLDTQYF
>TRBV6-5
CASSEWGGPYEQYF
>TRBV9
CASSVALTNYGYTF
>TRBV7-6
CASSLEPASGSGNEQFF
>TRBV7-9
CASSLAPSAGEQFF
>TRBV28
CASRSGTGVTNEKLFF
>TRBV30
CAWGDRAGQPQHF
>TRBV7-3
CASSLTGRQGETQYF
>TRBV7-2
CASRQRAGGRNTGELFF
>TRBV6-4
CASSGTSGPRGTGELFF
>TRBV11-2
CASSVGPTDTQYF
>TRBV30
CAWSLPGQNMYGYTF